These T cell receptor beta chains were read from a single sample in a study of blood T cell repertoires in COVID-19. Profiled with immunoSEQ multiplex PCR; TCRdb holds only in-frame clones, not every one. In the table there are more than 150,000 clones, more than 75% of which are singletons. The sequencing input was peripheral blood. These receptors were obtained from a woman between 18 and 29 years old who had recovered from COVID-19. Both conserved end residues are part of each CDR3. The D gene is left open where the match is weak. Clone size is given for some rows only: seen once, a few or many times, or a class if the clone is expanded.

J,D,V,size,CDR3,DNA
TRBJ2-5,TRBD1,TRBV7-9,-,CASSLARTGQETQYF,TGTGCCAGCAGCTTAGCTAGGACAGGACAAGAGACCCAGTACTTC
TRBJ2-1,TRBD2,TRBV10-3,-,CAISEGLAGGNEQFF,TGTGCCATCAGTGAGGGACTAGCGGGAGGCAATGAGCAGTTCTTC
TRBJ2-2,TRBD2,TRBV7-2,-,CASSLSGGTNTGELFF,TGTGCCAGCAGCCTTAGCGGGGGGACGAACACCGGGGAGCTGTTTTTT
TRBJ2-2,-,TRBV6-2/TRBV6-3,-,CASSYSASAVTGELFF,TGTGCCAGCAGTTACTCGGCTAGCGCGGTCACCGGGGAGCTGTTTTTT
TRBJ2-3,-,TRBV9,-,CASSESPSGTDTQYF,TGTGCCAGCAGCGAATCCCCCTCTGGCACAGATACGCAGTATTTT
TRBJ1-4,-,TRBV5-5,-,CASSTHPTNEKLFF,TGTGCCAGCAGCACTCATCCAACTAATGAAAAACTGTTTTTT
TRBJ2-3,TRBD1,TRBV7-8,-,CASSLGWGQGPDTQYF,TGTGCCAGCAGCCTGGGATGGGGACAGGGGCCAGATACGCAGTATTTT
TRBJ1-6,TRBD1,TRBV7-9,-,CASSPRDSRLVPLHF,TGTGCCAGCAGCCCAAGGGACAGTCGGCTTGTGCCCCTCCACTTT
TRBJ2-7,TRBD1,TRBV7-8,-,CASSGPGTDGITYEQYF,TGTGCCAGCAGCGGACCCGGGACAGACGGGATTACTTACGAGCAGTACTTC
TRBJ2-5,TRBD2,TRBV6-6,-,CASGLAGVGETQYF,TGTGCCAGCGGCCTAGCGGGAGTGGGGGAGACCCAGTACTTC
TRBJ1-5,TRBD1,TRBV30,-,CAWNSGTDGSYQPQHF,TGTGCCTGGAATAGCGGGACAGACGGCAGCTATCAGCCCCAGCATTTT
TRBJ2-1,TRBD2,TRBV4-3,-,CASSQGLAGGPKYNEQFF,TGCGCCAGCAGCCAAGGACTAGCGGGGGGGCCAAAATACAATGAGCAGTTCTTC
TRBJ2-1,TRBD2,TRBV4-2,few,CASSQEDSGATYNEQFF,TGTGCCAGCAGCCAAGAGGATAGCGGGGCTACCTACAATGAGCAGTTCTTC
TRBJ1-1,-,TRBV5-1,-,CASSPAGYTEAFF,TGCGCCAGCAGCCCAGCAGGGTACACTGAAGCTTTCTTT
TRBJ1-1,-,TRBV6-1,-,CASSEMSASPGTEAFF,TGTGCCAGCAGTGAAATGTCGGCCAGTCCAGGGACTGAAGCTTTCTTT
TRBJ1-1,-,TRBV6-1,-,CASTNGEGNTEAFF,TGTGCCAGCACCAACGGAGAGGGGAACACTGAAGCTTTCTTT
TRBJ1-3,TRBD1,TRBV7-2,few,CASSLGTGRWDTIYF,TGTGCCAGCAGCTTAGGGACAGGGAGGTGGGACACCATATATTTT
TRBJ1-2,TRBD1,TRBV5-6,-,CASSLEGTGVFYGYTF,TGTGCCAGCAGCTTGGAAGGGACAGGGGTTTTCTATGGCTACACCTTC
TRBJ2-1,-,TRBV3-1/TRBV3-2,once,CASSHSSGLYNEQFF,TGTGCCAGCAGCCATTCGAGCGGACTATACAATGAGCAGTTCTTC
TRBJ2-2,TRBD2,TRBV3-1/TRBV3-2,-,CASSQGTSGTHTGELFF,TGTGCCAGCAGCCAAGGCACTAGCGGGACTCACACCGGGGAGCTGTTTTTT
TRBJ2-7,-,TRBV7-2,once,CASSLAGAAYEQYF,TGTGCCAGCAGCTTAGCAGGGGCCGCCTACGAGCAGTACTTC
TRBJ2-2,TRBD1,TRBV6-4,once,CASSDSSQGAENTGELFF,TGTGCCAGCAGTGACTCTTCACAGGGGGCAGAGAACACCGGGGAGCTGTTTTTT
TRBJ2-7,TRBD2,TRBV5-1,-,CASSLYSAGGPYEQYF,TGCGCCAGCAGCTTGTATTCAGCGGGGGGGCCCTACGAGCAGTACTTC
TRBJ2-2,TRBD1,TRBV5-1,-,CASSFRDRSNTGELFF,TGCGCCAGCAGCTTCCGGGACAGGTCGAACACCGGGGAGCTGTTTTTT
TRBJ1-2,-,TRBV6-4,-,CASSGGTNGYTF,TGTGCCAGCAGTGGAGGGACAAATGGCTACACCTTC
TRBJ1-2,-,TRBV12-3/TRBV12-4,-,CASSATVGYTF,TGTGCCAGCAGTGCAACAGTCGGCTACACCTTC
TRBJ1-1,-,TRBV5-4,-,CASSRSGTEAFF,TGTGCCAGCAGCCGGTCGGGGACTGAAGCTTTCTTT
TRBJ2-1,TRBD2,TRBV6-5,-,CAIVAGGPVNEQFF,TGTGCCATCGTAGCGGGAGGGCCGGTCAATGAGCAGTTCTTC
TRBJ2-3,-,TRBV5-4,-,CAFGAGSSTDTQYF,TGTGCCTTTGGGGCAGGGTCTAGCACAGATACGCAGTATTTT
TRBJ1-1,-,TRBV5-8,-,CASSSTLQSVAFF,TGTGCCAGCAGTTCGACACTCCAATCGGTGGCTTTCTTT
TRBJ2-3,-,TRBV4-1,-,CASTERRNPGLDTQYF,TGCGCCAGCACCGAAAGAAGAAACCCAGGGTTGGATACGCAGTATTTT
TRBJ1-3,-,TRBV5-6,-,CASSPWAGITIYF,TGTGCCAGCAGCCCCTGGGCAGGGATCACCATATATTTT
TRBJ2-7,-,TRBV5-3,-,CARSPLWDSHYEQYF,TGTGCCAGAAGCCCCCTCTGGGACTCCCACTACGAGCAGTACTTC
TRBJ2-5,TRBD2,TRBV9,-,CASSSAGGGETQYF,TGTGCCAGCAGCTCCGCGGGAGGGGGAGAGACCCAGTACTTC
TRBJ1-2,-,TRBV19,-,CASSIGGGDYGYTF,TGTGCCAGTAGTATCGGCGGTGGAGACTATGGCTACACCTTC
TRBJ2-7,-,TRBV6-2/TRBV6-3,-,CASSSRGHYYEQYF,TGTGCCAGCAGTTCGCGGGGCCATTACTACGAGCAGTACTTC
TRBJ2-3,TRBD1,TRBV18,-,CASSPLKDRGPHTQYF,TGTGCCAGCTCACCACTGAAGGACAGGGGCCCACATACGCAGTATTTT
TRBJ1-1,TRBD1,TRBV28,-,CASSSTGMNTEAFF,TGTGCCAGCAGCTCGACAGGGATGAACACTGAAGCTTTCTTT
TRBJ1-6,-,TRBV7-9,-,CASSWGQSYNSPLHF,TGTGCCAGCAGCTGGGGGCAGTCTTATAATTCACCCCTCCACTTT
TRBJ2-1,-,TRBV3-1/TRBV3-2,-,CASSLILANNEQFF,TGTGCCAGCAGTCTGATACTAGCAAACAATGAGCAGTTCTTC
TRBJ1-1,TRBD1,TRBV6-6,few,CASTRTGANTEAFF,TGTGCCAGCACCAGGACAGGGGCAAACACTGAAGCTTTCTTT